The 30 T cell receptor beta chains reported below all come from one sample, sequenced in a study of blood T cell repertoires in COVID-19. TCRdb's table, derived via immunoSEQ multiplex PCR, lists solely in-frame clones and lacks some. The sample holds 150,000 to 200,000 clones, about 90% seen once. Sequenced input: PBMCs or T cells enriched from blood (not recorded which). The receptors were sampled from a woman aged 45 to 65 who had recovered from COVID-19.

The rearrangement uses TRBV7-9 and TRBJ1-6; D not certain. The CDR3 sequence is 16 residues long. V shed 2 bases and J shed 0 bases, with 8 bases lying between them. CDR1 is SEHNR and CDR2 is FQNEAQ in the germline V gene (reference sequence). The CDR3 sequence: CASSLRASSYNSPLHF. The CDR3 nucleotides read TGTGCCAGCAGCTTAAGAGCGAGCTCCTATAATTCACCCCTCCACTTT.

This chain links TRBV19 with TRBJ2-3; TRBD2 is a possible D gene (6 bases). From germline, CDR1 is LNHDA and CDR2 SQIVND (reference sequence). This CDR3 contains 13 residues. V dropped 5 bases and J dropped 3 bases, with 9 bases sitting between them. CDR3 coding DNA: TGTGCCAGTAGTGGAGGGAGGACAGATACGCAGTATTTT. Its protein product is CASSGGRTDTQYF.

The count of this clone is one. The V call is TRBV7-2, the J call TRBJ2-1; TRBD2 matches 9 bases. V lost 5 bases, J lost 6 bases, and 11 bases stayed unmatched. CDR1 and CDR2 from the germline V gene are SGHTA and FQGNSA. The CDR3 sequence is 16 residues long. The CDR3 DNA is TGTGCCAGCAGCCCAAACGGGGCGGGAGGGCCCAATGAGCAGTTCTTC. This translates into CASSPNGAGGPNEQFF.

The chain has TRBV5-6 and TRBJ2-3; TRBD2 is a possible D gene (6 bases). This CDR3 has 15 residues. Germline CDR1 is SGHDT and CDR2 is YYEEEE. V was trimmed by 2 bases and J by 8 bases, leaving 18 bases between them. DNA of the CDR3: TGTGCCAGCAGCTTCTACGGGAGTGGGGGTTTTACGCAGTATTTT. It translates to CASSFYGSGGFTQYF.

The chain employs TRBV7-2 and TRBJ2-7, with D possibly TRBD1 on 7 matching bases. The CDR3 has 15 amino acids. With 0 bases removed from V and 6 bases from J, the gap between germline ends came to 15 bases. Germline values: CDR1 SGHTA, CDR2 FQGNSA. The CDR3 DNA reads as TGTGCCAGCAGCTTAGCGCACAGGCAGGGGGGCGAGCAGTACTTC. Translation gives CASSLAHRQGGEQYF.

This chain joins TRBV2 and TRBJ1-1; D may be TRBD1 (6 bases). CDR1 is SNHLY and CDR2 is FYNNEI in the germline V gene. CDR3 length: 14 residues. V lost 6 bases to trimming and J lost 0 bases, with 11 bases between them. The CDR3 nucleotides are TGTGCCAGCAGAGGGGGTGAGATGAACACTGAAGCTTTCTTT. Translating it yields CASRGGEMNTEAFF. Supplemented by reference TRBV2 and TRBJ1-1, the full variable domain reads EPEVTQTPSHQVTQMGQEVILRCVPISNHLYFYWYRQILGQKVEFLVSFYNNEISEKSEIFDDQFSVERPDGSNFTLKIRSTKLEDSAMYFCASRGGEMNTEAFFGQGTRLTVV.

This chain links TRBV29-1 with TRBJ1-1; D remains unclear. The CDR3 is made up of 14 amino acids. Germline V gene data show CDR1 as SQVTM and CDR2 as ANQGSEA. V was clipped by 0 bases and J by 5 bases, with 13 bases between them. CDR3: CSVEDRPSGTEAFF. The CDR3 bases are TGCAGCGTTGAAGATAGACCATCGGGTACTGAAGCTTTCTTT.

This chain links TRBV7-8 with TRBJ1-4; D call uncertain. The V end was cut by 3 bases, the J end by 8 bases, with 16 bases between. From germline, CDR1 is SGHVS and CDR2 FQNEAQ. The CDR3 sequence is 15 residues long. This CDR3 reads CASSFSTGGIEKLFF. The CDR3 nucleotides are TGTGCCAGCAGCTTTTCCACGGGAGGAATCGAAAAACTGTTTTTT.

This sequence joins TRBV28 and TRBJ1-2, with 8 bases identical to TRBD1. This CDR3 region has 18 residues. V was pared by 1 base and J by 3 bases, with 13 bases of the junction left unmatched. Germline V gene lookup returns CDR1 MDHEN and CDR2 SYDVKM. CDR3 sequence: CASSLSQNRGRVDYGYTF. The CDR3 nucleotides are TGTGCCAGCAGTTTATCACAAAACAGGGGGAGGGTGGACTATGGCTACACCTTC.

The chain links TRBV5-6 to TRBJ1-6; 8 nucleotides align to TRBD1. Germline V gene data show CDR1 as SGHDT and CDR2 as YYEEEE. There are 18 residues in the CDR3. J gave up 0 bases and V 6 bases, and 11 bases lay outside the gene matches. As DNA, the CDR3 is TGTGCCAGCATCAGGATGGGACAGGCGAGCTCCTATAATTCACCCCTCCACTTT. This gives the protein CASIRMGQASSYNSPLHF.

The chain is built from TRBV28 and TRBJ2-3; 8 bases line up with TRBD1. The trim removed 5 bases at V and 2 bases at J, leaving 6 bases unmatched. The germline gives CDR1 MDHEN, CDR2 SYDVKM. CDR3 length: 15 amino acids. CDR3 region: CASSKGQGNTDTQYF. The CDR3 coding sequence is TGTGCCAGCAGTAAAGGACAGGGAAACACAGATACGCAGTATTTT.

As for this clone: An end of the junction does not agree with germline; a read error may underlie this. CDR3 sequence (DNA): TGTGCCAGCAGCCAAGGACAGATGAAGACTGAAGCTTTCTTT. It translates to CASSQGQMKTEAFF. V is TRBV3-1 (or the pseudogene TRBV3-2) and J is TRBJ1-1; D may be TRBD1 (5 bases). Germline V CDR1 and CDR2: LGHDT, YNNKEL (reference sequence). The CDR3 contains 14 residues.

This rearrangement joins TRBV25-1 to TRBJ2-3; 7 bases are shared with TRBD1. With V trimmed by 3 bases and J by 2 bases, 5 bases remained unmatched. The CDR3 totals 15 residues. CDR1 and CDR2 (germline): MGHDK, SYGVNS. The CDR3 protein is CASSERGLDTDTQYF. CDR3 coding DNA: TGTGCCAGCAGTGAGAGGGGGCTCGACACAGATACGCAGTATTTT.

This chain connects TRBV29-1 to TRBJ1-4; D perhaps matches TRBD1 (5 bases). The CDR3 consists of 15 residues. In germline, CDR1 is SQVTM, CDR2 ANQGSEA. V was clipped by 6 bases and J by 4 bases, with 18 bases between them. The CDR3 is CSVRRGSGINEKLFF. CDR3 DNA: TGCAGCGTGAGGCGGGGGTCCGGGATTAATGAAAAACTGTTTTTT. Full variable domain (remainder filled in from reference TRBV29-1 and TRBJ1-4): SAVISQKPSRDICQRGTSLTIQCQVDSQVTMMFWYRQQPGQSLTLIATANQGSEATYESGFVIDKFPISRPNLTFSTLTVSNMSPEDSSIYLCSVRRGSGINEKLFFGSGTQLSVL.

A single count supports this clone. CDR3 DNA sequence: TGTGCCGGGGTTCAGCCGGGGAGCTCAACTGAAGCTTTCTTT. This sequence encodes CAGVQPGSSTEAFF. The rearrangement joins TRBV6-6 to TRBJ1-1; unclear D gene. The germline gives CDR1 MNHNY, CDR2 SVGAGI (reference sequence). Trimming took 11 bases from V and 5 from J, leaving 21 bases between them. This CDR3 is built from 14 residues.

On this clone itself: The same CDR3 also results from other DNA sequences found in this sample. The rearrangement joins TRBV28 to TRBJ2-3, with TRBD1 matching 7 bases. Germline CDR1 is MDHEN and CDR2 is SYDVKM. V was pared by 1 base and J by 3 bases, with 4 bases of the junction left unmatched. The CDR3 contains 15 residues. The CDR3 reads CASSLLAGGTDTQYF. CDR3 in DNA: TGTGCCAGCAGTTTATTGGCAGGGGGAACAGATACGCAGTATTTT.

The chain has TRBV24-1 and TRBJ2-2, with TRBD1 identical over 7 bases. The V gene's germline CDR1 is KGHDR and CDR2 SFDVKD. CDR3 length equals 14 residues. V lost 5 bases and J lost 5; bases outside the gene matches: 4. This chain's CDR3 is CATSVGQMTGELFF. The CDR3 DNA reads TGTGCCACCAGTGTGGGACAGATGACCGGGGAGCTGTTTTTT.

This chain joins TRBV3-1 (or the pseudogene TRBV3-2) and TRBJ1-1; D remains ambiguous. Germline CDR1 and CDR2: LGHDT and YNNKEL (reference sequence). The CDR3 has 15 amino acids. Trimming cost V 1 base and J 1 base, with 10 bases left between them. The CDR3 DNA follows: TGTGCCAGCAGCCAAGCGTTGTCACAGAACACTGAAGCTTTCTTT. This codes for CASSQALSQNTEAFF.

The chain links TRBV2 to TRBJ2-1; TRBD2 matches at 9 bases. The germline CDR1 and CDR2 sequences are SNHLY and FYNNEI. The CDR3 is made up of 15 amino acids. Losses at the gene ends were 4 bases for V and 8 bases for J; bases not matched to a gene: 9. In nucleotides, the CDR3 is TGTGCCAGCAGTGTTGGAAGCGGGAGGATCCATGAGCAGTTCTTC. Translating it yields CASSVGSGRIHEQFF.

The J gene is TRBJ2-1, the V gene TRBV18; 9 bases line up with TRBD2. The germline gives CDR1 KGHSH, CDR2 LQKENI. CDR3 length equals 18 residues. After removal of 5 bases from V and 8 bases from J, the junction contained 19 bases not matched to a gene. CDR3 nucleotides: TGTGCCAGCTCATCCACCCTTCTTGACCTAGCGGGAAGGCATGAGCAGTTCTTC. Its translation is CASSSTLLDLAGRHEQFF.

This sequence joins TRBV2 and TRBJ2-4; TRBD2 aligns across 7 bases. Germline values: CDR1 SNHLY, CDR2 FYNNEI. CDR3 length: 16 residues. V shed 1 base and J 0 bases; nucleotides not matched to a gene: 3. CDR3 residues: CASSEEGGLAKNIQYF. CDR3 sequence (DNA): TGTGCCAGCAGTGAAGAGGGAGGGTTAGCCAAAAACATTCAGTACTTC.

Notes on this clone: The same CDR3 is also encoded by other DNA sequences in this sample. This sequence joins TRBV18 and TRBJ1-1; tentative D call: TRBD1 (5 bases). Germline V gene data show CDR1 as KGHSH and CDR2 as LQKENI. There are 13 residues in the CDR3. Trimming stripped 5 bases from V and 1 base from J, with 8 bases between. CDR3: CASSAGQNTEAFF. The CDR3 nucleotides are TGTGCCAGCTCAGCTGGACAGAACACTGAAGCTTTCTTT.

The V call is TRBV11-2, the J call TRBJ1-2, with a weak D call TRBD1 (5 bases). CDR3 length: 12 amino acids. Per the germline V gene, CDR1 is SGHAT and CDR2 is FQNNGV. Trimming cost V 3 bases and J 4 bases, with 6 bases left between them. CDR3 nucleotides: TGTGCCAGCAGCTTGGGGCGCTATGGCTACACCTTC. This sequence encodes CASSLGRYGYTF. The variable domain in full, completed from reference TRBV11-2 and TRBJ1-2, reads EAGVAQSPRYKIIEKRQSVAFWCNPISGHATLYWYQQILGQGPKLLIQFQNNGVVDDSQLPKDRFSAERLKGVDSTLKIQPAKLEDSAVYLCASSLGRYGYTFGSGTRLTVV.

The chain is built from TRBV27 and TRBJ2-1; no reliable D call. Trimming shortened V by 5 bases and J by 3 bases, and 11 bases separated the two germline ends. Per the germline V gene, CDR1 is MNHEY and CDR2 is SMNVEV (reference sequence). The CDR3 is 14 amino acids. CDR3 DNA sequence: TGTGCCAGCAGTCCTCCACGCGGCTACAATGAGCAGTTCTTC. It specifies CASSPPRGYNEQFF.

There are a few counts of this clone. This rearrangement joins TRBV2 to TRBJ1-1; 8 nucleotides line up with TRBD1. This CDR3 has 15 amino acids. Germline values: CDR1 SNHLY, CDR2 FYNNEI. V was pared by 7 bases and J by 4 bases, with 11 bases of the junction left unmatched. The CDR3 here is CASKARQGAGTEAFF. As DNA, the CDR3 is TGTGCCAGCAAGGCCCGTCAGGGGGCGGGCACTGAAGCTTTCTTT.

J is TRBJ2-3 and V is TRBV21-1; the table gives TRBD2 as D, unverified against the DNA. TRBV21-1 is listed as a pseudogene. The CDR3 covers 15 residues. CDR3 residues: CASSWGEEFTDTQYF. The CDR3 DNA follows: TGTGCCAGCAGCTGGGGAGAGGAGTTCACAGATACGCAGTATTTT.

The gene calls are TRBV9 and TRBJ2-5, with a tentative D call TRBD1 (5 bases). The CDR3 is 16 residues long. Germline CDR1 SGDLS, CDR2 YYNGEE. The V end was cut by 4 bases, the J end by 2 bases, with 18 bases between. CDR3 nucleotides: TGTGCCAGCAGCCATGGGGCGAATGTGGGTCAAGAGACCCAGTACTTC. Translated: CASSHGANVGQETQYF.

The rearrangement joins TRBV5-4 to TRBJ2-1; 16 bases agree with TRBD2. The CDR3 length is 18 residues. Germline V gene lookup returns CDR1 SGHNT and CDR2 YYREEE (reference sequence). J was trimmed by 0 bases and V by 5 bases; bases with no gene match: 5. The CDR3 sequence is CASRPGLAGGDSYNEQFF. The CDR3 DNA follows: TGTGCCAGCAGGCCGGGACTAGCGGGAGGGGACTCCTACAATGAGCAGTTCTTC.

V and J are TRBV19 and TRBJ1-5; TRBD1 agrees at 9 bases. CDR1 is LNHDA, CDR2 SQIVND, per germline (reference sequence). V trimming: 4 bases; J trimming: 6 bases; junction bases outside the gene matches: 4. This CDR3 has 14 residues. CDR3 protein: CASSTWDRVQPQHF. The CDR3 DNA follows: TGTGCCAGTAGTACCTGGGACAGGGTTCAGCCCCAGCATTTT.

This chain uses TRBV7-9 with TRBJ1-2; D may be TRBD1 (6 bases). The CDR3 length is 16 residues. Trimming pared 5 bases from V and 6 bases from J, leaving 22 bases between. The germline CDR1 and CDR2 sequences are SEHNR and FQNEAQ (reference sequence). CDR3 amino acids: CASSANRVWSMDGYTF. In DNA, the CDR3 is TGTGCCAGCAGCGCTAACAGGGTATGGTCTATGGATGGCTACACCTTC.